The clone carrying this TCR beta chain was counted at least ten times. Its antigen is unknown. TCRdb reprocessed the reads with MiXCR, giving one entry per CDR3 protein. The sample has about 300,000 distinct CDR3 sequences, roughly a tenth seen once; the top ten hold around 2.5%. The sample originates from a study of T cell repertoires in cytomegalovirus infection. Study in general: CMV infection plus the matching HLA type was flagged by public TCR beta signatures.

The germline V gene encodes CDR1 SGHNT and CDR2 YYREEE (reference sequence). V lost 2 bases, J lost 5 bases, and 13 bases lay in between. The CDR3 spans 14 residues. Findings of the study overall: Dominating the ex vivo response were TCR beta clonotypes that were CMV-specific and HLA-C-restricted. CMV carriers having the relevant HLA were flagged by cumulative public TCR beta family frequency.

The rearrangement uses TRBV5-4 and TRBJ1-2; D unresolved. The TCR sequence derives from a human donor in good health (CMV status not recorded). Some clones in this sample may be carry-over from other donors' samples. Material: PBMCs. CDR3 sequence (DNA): TGTGCCAGCAGCTTTTGGGCAATGGAATATGGCTACACCTTC. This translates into CASSFWAMEYGYTF. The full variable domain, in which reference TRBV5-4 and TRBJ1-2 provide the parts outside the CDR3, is ETGVTQSPTHLIKTRGQQVTLRCSSQSGHNTVSWYQQALGQGPQFIFQYYREEENGRGNFPPRFSGLQFPNYSSELNVNALELDDSALYLCASSFWAMEYGYTFGSGTRLTVV.